This T cell receptor beta chain was observed in a study of blood T cell repertoires in COVID-19 (dated by TCRdb to 2020 to 2022). Notes on the research overall: Samples from collaborators originated in the United States, Italy and Spain and spanned both the acute and convalescent phases of COVID-19. Samples were obtained from the ongoing ImmuneRACE study (first 160 participants) and from roughly 1,300 subjects provided by 6 global collaborators. Subjects who had been exposed to COVID-19, were actively infected with it, or had recovered from it provided the deeply sampled blood TCRbeta repertoires that made up the dataset. The material from the prospective study consisted of cDNA or gDNA derived from T cells, B-cell-depleted T cells, or PBMCs. Nearly every sample came with metadata listing a de-identified subject ID, COVID-19 status, age in years and sex. Where available, HLA class I and class II types were taken from metadata supplied by the sample provider and were not determined by assay-based typing. The repertoires were released in a freely available public database meant as a resource for research on the immune response to SARS-CoV-2. Results and caveats for the whole study, not just this receptor: Clinical and demographic metadata were provided uncurated, with the amount varying by source and participant.

Collaborating institutions collected whole blood in K2EDTA tubes following their own protocols. For TCRbeta analysis, collaborators shipped samples in one of three forms: frozen whole blood, isolated PBMCs, or DNA extracted from either of those sample types. This clone occurred once. Which antigen it targets is not known. Within one base of it there is no much larger clone, and no base qualities were kept. TCRbeta CDR3 regions were amplified from genomic DNA using the immunoSEQ Assay, a bias-controlled multiplex PCR. On the authors' methods: Nucleated cell counts per sample were estimated from amplification of reference gene primers within the assay. To quantify the absolute abundance of each unique TCRbeta CDR3 rearrangement, sequence reads were collapsed and filtered. For each sample, productive Simpson clonality was calculated as the square root of Simpson's diversity index over productive rearrangements. This immuneACCESS table, as held by TCRdb, lists in-frame sequences with V and J called but not all clones. Of the missing ones, under half trace to an unresolved V gene in checked studies; the others have no known cause. V and J calls and clone size are given by that table; D and trimming were obtained from the DNA. The sample table holds about 90,000 clones, of which roughly 72% were seen once. The top ten constitute about 6.5% of the sample.

Taken from the germline V gene (reference sequence), the CDR1 and CDR2 loops are LNHDA and SQIVND. V was cut back by 4 bases and J by 8 bases, leaving a gap of 17 bases between them. Taken from cysteine to phenylalanine, the CDR3 has 14 residues. CDR3 DNA only is kept here, 42 bases in frame from base 1. Sequencing was performed on peripheral blood. This receptor was obtained from a man aged 70-80 years with acute or convalescent COVID-19. Here the chain combines TRBV19 and TRBJ2-5; a tentative D match to TRBD1 spans 6 bases. CDR3 sequence: CASSTTGTSNTQYF. The base sequence is TGTGCCAGTAGTACCACCGGGACATCGAATACCCAGTACTTC.